A single sample is the source of the 23 T cell receptor beta chains below, sequenced in a study of blood T cell repertoires in COVID-19. The data were produced by immunoSEQ multiplex PCR, yet TCRdb's version contains in-frame clones alone and is incomplete. Of about 480,000 clones in the sample, 88% were seen once. Input material: PBMCs or T cells enriched from blood (not recorded which). Every receptor here comes from a woman in her 40s who had recovered from COVID-19.

V and J are TRBV9 and TRBJ2-7; D gene ambiguous. The CDR3 is 14 residues long. Germline V CDR1 and CDR2: SGDLS, YYNGEE. V was pared by 4 bases and J by 0 bases, with 11 bases between. The CDR3, as DNA: TGTGCCAGCAGCCGAGAAGTAAGCTCCTACGAGCAGTACTTC. As protein: CASSREVSSYEQYF.

This rearrangement joins TRBV4-3 to TRBJ2-5; 10 positions match TRBD2. J gave up 5 bases and V 3 bases, and 9 bases lay outside the gene matches. CDR3 size: 16 residues. Germline loops: CDR1 LGHNA, CDR2 YSLEER. CDR3 loop: CASSQVASGSWETQYF. The DNA of the CDR3 is TGCGCCAGCAGCCAGGTGGCTAGCGGGAGTTGGGAGACCCAGTACTTC.

Concerning this clone itself: This same CDR3 is encoded by further DNA sequences in the sample. The gene calls are TRBV11-2 and TRBJ2-7; D remains unclear. The CDR3 is made up of 13 amino acids. Germline V gene lookup returns CDR1 SGHAT and CDR2 FQNNGV. V was pared by 0 bases and J by 3 bases, with 6 bases between. The CDR3 protein is CASSLDRIYEQYF. The CDR3 DNA reads as TGTGCCAGCAGCTTAGACAGAATCTACGAGCAGTACTTC.

This clone was detected only once. The J gene is TRBJ2-1, the V gene TRBV7-2; maybe TRBD2 (7 bases). The CDR3 spans 15 residues. V dropped 5 bases and J dropped 8 bases, with 19 bases sitting between them. Germline loops: CDR1 SGHTA, CDR2 FQGNSA. The CDR3 DNA is TGTGCCAGCAGCCTAGGGGAGGGGGTAAGCTATGAGCAGTTCTTC. Its translation: CASSLGEGVSYEQFF.

The chain carries TRBV7-9 and TRBJ2-2; 14 bases line up with TRBD2. Germline trimming cut 5 bases from V and 1 base from J; bases unmatched to any gene: 9. The CDR3 totals 19 residues. The germline gives CDR1 SEHNR, CDR2 FQNEAQ (reference sequence). The CDR3, as DNA: TGTGCCAGCAGCCCGACTAGCGGGAGGGCCGGGCAGAACACCGGGGAGCTGTTTTTT. This encodes CASSPTSGRAGQNTGELFF.

V gene TRBV15 combines with J gene TRBJ2-1; weak D call: TRBD1 (6 bases). Deletions cut 3 bases from V and 7 bases from J, with 19 bases between. The CDR3 length is 16 residues. Germline CDR1 is LNHNV and CDR2 is YYDKDF (reference sequence). The CDR3 DNA reads as TGTGCCACCAGCAGCGAGGGGGACCAGTATCTTAATGAGCAGTTCTTC. Its protein product is CATSSEGDQYLNEQFF.

This sequence joins TRBV10-3 and TRBJ2-1, with TRBD2 matching over 12 bases. Germline-derived CDR1 and CDR2 are ENHRY and SYGVKD. The CDR3 is 17 amino acids. V shed 0 bases and J 6 bases; nucleotides not matched to a gene: 6. The CDR3 reads CAISESPLAGGPNEQFF. The DNA of the CDR3 is TGTGCCATCAGTGAGTCCCCACTAGCGGGAGGCCCCAATGAGCAGTTCTTC.

The chain employs TRBV18 and TRBJ1-3, with 8 positions matching TRBD1. V lost 3 bases and J lost 4; bases outside the gene matches: 8. The CDR3 covers 16 residues. Germline values: CDR1 KGHSH, CDR2 LQKENI. CDR3: CASSPIDRGVGNTIYF. The CDR3 nucleotides read TGTGCCAGCTCACCGATCGACAGGGGAGTCGGAAACACCATATATTTT. The variable domain in full, with the rest retrieved from reference TRBV18 and TRBJ1-3, is NAGVMQNPRHLVRRRGQEARLRCSPMKGHSHVYWYRQLPEEGLKFMVYLQKENIIDESGMPKERFSAEFPKEGPSILRIQQVVRGDSAAYFCASSPIDRGVGNTIYFGEGSWLTVV.

The chain combines TRBV19 with TRBJ2-7; no clear D gene. This CDR3 contains 12 residues. Trimming cost V 0 bases and J 6 bases, with 6 bases left between them. The germline CDR1 and CDR2 sequences are LNHDA and SQIVND (reference sequence). The CDR3 DNA reads as TGTGCCAGTAGTATAGATCTACGCGAGCAGTACTTC. It encodes CASSIDLREQYF.

V and J are TRBV20-1 and TRBJ2-5; a possible D gene is TRBD1 (5 bases). The V end lost 3 bases, the J end lost 2 bases, and 16 bases lay between the germline ends. Germline V gene data show CDR1 as DFQATT and CDR2 as SNEGSKA (reference sequence). The CDR3 runs to 15 residues. The CDR3 here is CSASELPAGQETQYF. The CDR3 DNA reads TGCAGTGCTAGTGAACTCCCGGCAGGGCAAGAGACCCAGTACTTC.

This chain uses TRBV11-2 with TRBJ2-5, with TRBD2 identical over 9 bases. CDR3 length equals 16 residues. The ends lost 5 bases at V and 4 bases at J; junction bases unmatched: 11. CDR1 and CDR2 (germline): SGHAT, FQNNGV. CDR3 residues: CASSPRGSGRGETQYF. For the CDR3, the DNA is TGTGCCAGCAGCCCCAGGGGTAGCGGGAGAGGAGAGACCCAGTACTTC.

This chain uses TRBV12-3 or TRBV12-4 with TRBJ2-1; the match to TRBD2 covers 8 bases. The CDR3 runs 12 residues. J was trimmed by 2 bases and V by 10 bases; bases with no gene match: 1. The CDR3 DNA is TGTGCCACGGGGGGGGCCTACAATGAGCAGTTCTTC. It translates to CATGGAYNEQFF.

The rearrangement uses TRBV7-2 and TRBJ2-3; TRBD2 matches 8 bases. The CDR3 has 15 amino acids. Trimming took 4 bases from V and 4 from J; bases not matched to a gene: 7. Germline V gene data show CDR1 as SGHTA and CDR2 as FQGNSA. The CDR3 nucleotides are TGTGCCAGCAGCTCAGCGGGAGCCGGGTCAGATACGCAGTATTTT. The encoded protein is CASSSAGAGSDTQYF. Looking up the rest from reference TRBV7-2 and TRBJ2-3 gives the full variable domain: GAGVSQSPSNKVTEKGKDVELRCDPISGHTALYWYRQSLGQGLEFLIYFQGNSAPDKSGLPSDRFSAERTGGSVSTLTIQRTQQEDSAVYLCASSSAGAGSDTQYFGPGTRLTVL.

The rearrangement links TRBV6-2 or TRBV6-3 to TRBJ1-1, with D maybe TRBD1 (6 bases). The CDR3 has 16 amino acids. CDR1 is MNHEY, CDR2 SVGEGT, per germline. With 6 bases removed from V and 4 bases from J, the gap between germline ends came to 21 bases. The CDR3 sequence: CASSRIQGRGGTEAFF. In DNA form, the CDR3 reads TGTGCCAGCAGCCGAATCCAGGGGCGCGGGGGCACTGAAGCTTTCTTT.

The J gene is TRBJ2-7, the V gene TRBV7-2; D unresolved. Trimming left V 4 bases short and J 0 bases short, with 7 bases between. CDR3 length: 13 residues. Germline-derived CDR1 and CDR2 are SGHTA and FQGNSA. The CDR3 loop is CASSSTLSYEQYF. The CDR3 DNA reads as TGTGCCAGCAGCTCTACCCTCTCCTACGAGCAGTACTTC.

This rearrangement joins TRBV7-9 to TRBJ1-1; D is unclear. The V gene's germline CDR1 is SEHNR and CDR2 FQNEAQ (reference sequence). This CDR3 has 13 amino acids. The germline V and J ends were trimmed by 9 bases and 1 base, with 12 bases remaining between them. CDR3 sequence: CASLPGSNTEAFF. The DNA of the CDR3 is TGTGCCAGTTTGCCGGGTTCGAACACTGAAGCTTTCTTT.

This sequence joins TRBV9 and TRBJ2-1, with D tentatively TRBD1 (6 bases). The germline V gene encodes CDR1 SGDLS and CDR2 YYNGEE. The ends were cut back, 3 bases at V and 7 bases at J, with 20 bases in the middle. This CDR3 spans 16 amino acids. CDR3 loop: CASSARQAPAGNEQFF. The CDR3 DNA reads TGTGCCAGCAGCGCCCGACAGGCCCCAGCAGGTAATGAGCAGTTCTTC.

This clone was seen once. The chain couples TRBV2 to TRBJ2-1, with 9 bases matching TRBD2. Germline V lookup: CDR1 SNHLY, CDR2 FYNNEI. The CDR3 has 15 amino acids. V shed 6 bases and J 8 bases; nucleotides not matched to a gene: 11. CDR3 sequence reads: CASRAGGGPGYEQFF. The CDR3 DNA follows: TGTGCCAGCAGGGCGGGGGGGGGCCCCGGCTATGAGCAGTTCTTC.

The chain joins TRBV4-3 to TRBJ2-2, with 10 bases aligning to TRBD2. CDR3 length: 17 amino acids. The germline gives CDR1 LGHNA, CDR2 YSLEER. Trimming removed 2 bases from V and 5 bases from J; junction bases left unmatched: 8. The DNA of the CDR3 is TGCGCCAGCAGCCAACATGGACTAGCGGAGTCTACCGGGGAGCTGTTTTTT. Residues: CASSQHGLAESTGELFF.

The chain couples TRBV5-6 to TRBJ1-2; 10 bases fit TRBD1. The V gene end was trimmed by 4 bases and the J gene end by 3 bases; junction bases not matched to a gene: 6. Germline V gene sequence: CDR1 SGHDT, CDR2 YYEEEE. The CDR3 length is 15 residues. CDR3 protein: CASSKRDRGHYGYTF. The CDR3 DNA follows: TGTGCCAGCAGCAAACGGGACAGGGGTCACTATGGCTACACCTTC.

The chain recombines TRBV30 with TRBJ2-7, with a possible D match to TRBD1 (6 bases). The germline V and J ends were trimmed by 1 base and 6 bases, with 13 bases remaining between them. Germline V CDR1 and CDR2: GTSNPN, SVGIG (reference sequence). The CDR3 is made up of 13 amino acids. The CDR3 region has the DNA TGTGCCTGGAGTGGAATGGGGGCCTCCGAGCAGTACTTC. This sequence encodes CAWSGMGASEQYF.

This clone was counted a single time. The chain joins TRBV11-2 to TRBJ2-7; 13 nucleotides match TRBD2. Per the germline V gene, CDR1 is SGHAT and CDR2 is FQNNGV. V shed 0 bases and J 8 bases; nucleotides not matched to a gene: 1. The CDR3 is 14 residues long. CDR3: CASSLELAGGQQYF. The CDR3 region has the DNA TGTGCCAGCAGCTTAGAACTAGCGGGAGGGCAGCAGTACTTC.

In its sample, this clone was seen once. The rearrangement uses TRBV28 and TRBJ1-2; 10 bases map to TRBD1. This CDR3 is built from 15 residues. CDR1 MDHEN and CDR2 SYDVKM come from the germline V gene. V lost 5 bases, J lost 3 bases, and 6 bases stayed unmatched. CDR3 loop: CASSPRQGAYYGYTF. The CDR3 region has the DNA TGTGCCAGCAGTCCTAGACAGGGGGCCTACTATGGCTACACCTTC.